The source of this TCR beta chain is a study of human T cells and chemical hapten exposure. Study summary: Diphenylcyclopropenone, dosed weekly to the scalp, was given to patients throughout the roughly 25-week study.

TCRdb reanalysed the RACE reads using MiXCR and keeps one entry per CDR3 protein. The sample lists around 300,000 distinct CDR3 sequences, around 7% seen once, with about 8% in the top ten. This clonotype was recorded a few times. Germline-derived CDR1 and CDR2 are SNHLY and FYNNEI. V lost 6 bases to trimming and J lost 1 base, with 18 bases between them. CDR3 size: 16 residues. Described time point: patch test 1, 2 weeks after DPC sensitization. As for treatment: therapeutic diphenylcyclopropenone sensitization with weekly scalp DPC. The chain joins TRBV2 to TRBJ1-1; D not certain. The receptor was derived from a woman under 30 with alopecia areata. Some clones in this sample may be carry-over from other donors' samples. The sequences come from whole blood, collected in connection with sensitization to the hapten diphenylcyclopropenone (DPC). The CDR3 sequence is CASSEQLWQENTEAFF. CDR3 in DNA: TGTGCCAGCAGCGAGCAACTTTGGCAGGAGAACACTGAAGCTTTCTTT.